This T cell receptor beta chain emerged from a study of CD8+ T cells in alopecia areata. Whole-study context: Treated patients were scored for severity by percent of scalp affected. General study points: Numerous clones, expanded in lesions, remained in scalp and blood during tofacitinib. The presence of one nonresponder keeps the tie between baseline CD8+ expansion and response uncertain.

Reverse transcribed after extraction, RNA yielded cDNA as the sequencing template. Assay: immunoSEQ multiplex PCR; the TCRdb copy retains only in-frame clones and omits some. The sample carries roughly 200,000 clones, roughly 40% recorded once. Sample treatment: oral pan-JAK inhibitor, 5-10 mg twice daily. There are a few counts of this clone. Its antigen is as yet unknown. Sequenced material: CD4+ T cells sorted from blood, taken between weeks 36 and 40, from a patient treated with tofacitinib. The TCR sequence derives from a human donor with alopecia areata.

CDR3 in DNA: TGTGCCAGCAGAGAAGTTACTGAAGCTTTCTTT. Its translation: CASREVTEAFF. The rearrangement links TRBV6-6 to TRBJ1-1; D not resolved. V was cut by 6 bases and J by 5 bases, with 7 bases left in between. Germline V CDR1 and CDR2: MNHNY, SVGAGI (reference sequence). The CDR3 has 11 residues.